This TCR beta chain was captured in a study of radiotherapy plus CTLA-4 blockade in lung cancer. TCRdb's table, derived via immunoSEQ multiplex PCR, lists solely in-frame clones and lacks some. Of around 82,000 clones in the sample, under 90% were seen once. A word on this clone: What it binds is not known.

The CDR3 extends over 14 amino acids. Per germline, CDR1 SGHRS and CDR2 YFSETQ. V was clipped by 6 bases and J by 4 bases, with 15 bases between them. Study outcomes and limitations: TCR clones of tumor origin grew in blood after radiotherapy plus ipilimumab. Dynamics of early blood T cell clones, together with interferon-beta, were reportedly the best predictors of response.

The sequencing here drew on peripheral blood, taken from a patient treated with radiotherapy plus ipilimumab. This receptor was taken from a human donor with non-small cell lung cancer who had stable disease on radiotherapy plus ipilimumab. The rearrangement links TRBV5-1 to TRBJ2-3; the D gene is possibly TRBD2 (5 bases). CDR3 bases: TGCGCCAGCACACTAGGCGGGTTTCCAGATACGCAGTATTTT. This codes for CASTLGGFPDTQYF.